The clone carrying this TCR beta chain was observed many times. The same CDR3 also results from other DNA sequences found in this sample. CDR1 is SGHDN, CDR2 FVKESK, per germline. Trimming pared 0 bases from V and 6 bases from J, leaving 5 bases between. The CDR3 runs to 13 residues. The sample comes from a study of control samples from healthy donors and cancer patients. TCRdb's table, derived via immunoSEQ multiplex PCR, lists solely in-frame clones and lacks some. The sample contains 35,000 to 55,000 clones, 70% to 75% of which appear only once. The TCR sequence derives from a male donor with melanoma. Sequencing used formalin-fixed, paraffin-embedded tissue. The V and J genes are TRBV14 and TRBJ2-2; D is ambiguous. The CDR3 spells CASSQDPAGELFF. The CDR3, as DNA: TGTGCCAGCAGCCAAGATCCCGCCGGGGAGCTGTTTTTT.